A selection of T cell receptor beta chains follows, all from one sample in a study of shared clonotypes between healthy human individuals. Measured with immunoSEQ multiplex PCR; TCRdb has only the in-frame clones, and not every one. The table lists about a million clones, around four fifths of them singletons. The specimen was memory CD4+ T cells sorted from blood. These receptor sequences come from a young man in good health. Each CDR3 is given with its conserved first and last residue. D genes are given only for firm matches. Clone size is stated in some rows and not others, as once, few, many or a class when expanded.

d_call j_call v_call clone_size cdr3_aa cdr3_nt
NA TRBJ1-2 TRBV19 NA CASSPDTTGYTF TGTGCCAGTAGTCCAGACACCACTGGCTACACCTTC
TRBD1 TRBJ1-5 TRBV5-1 many CASSPGTGGSQPQHF TGCGCCAGCAGCCCAGGGACAGGGGGTTCTCAGCCCCAGCATTTT
NA TRBJ2-3 TRBV30 few CAWKDGSASTDTQYF TGTGCCTGGAAGGACGGCAGCGCGAGCACAGATACGCAGTATTTT
NA TRBJ1-5 TRBV18 NA CASSPGDGNQPQHF TGTGCCAGCTCACCAGGCGACGGAAATCAGCCCCAGCATTTT
TRBD2 TRBJ2-1 TRBV7-2 NA CASSRLAGDHNEQFF TGTGCCAGCAGCCGTCTAGCGGGAGATCACAATGAGCAGTTCTTC
NA TRBJ2-5 TRBV5-6 NA CASSRDTILYRGGKETQYF TGTGCCAGCAGCCGGGATACTATACTCTACAGGGGAGGGAAAGAGACCCAGTACTTC
NA TRBJ2-7 TRBV5-1 NA CASSLGGPTLWQYF TGCGCCAGCAGCCTCGGGGGTCCGACCCTATGGCAGTACTTC
NA TRBJ1-1 TRBV6-1 NA CASSEERQNTEAFF TGTGCCAGCAGTGAAGAGAGGCAGAACACTGAAGCTTTCTTT
NA TRBJ2-7 TRBV4-1 NA CASSQAVQAQLGYYEQYF TGCGCCAGCAGCCAAGCTGTGCAGGCCCAACTTGGATACTACGAGCAGTACTTC
NA TRBJ2-3 TRBV5-1 NA CASSLNGPRGPSGLTDTQYF TGCGCCAGCAGCTTGAACGGCCCGCGCGGCCCTTCTGGCCTCACAGATACGCAGTATTTT
NA TRBJ2-5 TRBV5-1 NA CASRWTHQETQYF TGCGCCAGCAGATGGACACACCAAGAGACCCAGTACTTC
NA TRBJ1-1 TRBV2 NA CASSPQGGTEAFF TGTGCCAGCAGTCCCCAGGGAGGGACTGAAGCTTTCTTT
TRBD1 TRBJ1-1 TRBV6-5 NA CASSRTGTEAFF TGTGCCAGCAGCCGGACAGGCACTGAAGCTTTCTTT